The 8 T cell receptor beta chains below come from one sample, sequenced in a study of cytomegalovirus exposure and HLA in healthy donors. Amplification used 60 Vbeta primers and 13 Jbeta primers. Profiling relied on immunoSEQ multiplex PCR, and the TCRdb table lists in-frame clones only, not all of them. This sample's table reports tens of thousands of clones. The sample consisted of PBMCs. The receptors stem from a woman aged 40 to 49 in good health and CMV-seronegative.

This chain links TRBV7-9 with TRBJ1-1, with 7 nucleotides matching TRBD1. The ends lost 4 bases at V and 1 base at J; junction bases unmatched: 3. This CDR3 has 14 amino acids. The germline V gene encodes CDR1 SEHNR and CDR2 FQNEAQ (reference sequence). The CDR3 sequence: CASSSGTANTEAFF. For the CDR3, the DNA is TGTGCCAGCAGCTCCGGGACAGCGAACACTGAAGCTTTCTTT.

The chain combines TRBV9 with TRBJ2-5; D gene uncertain. Trimming removed 2 bases from V and 5 bases from J, with 10 bases in between. The CDR3 runs 13 residues. The germline V gene encodes CDR1 SGDLS and CDR2 YYNGEE. The CDR3 loop is CASSVEARETQYF. Here the CDR3 DNA reads TGTGCCAGCAGCGTCGAAGCGAGGGAGACCCAGTACTTC.

The chain uses TRBV2 and TRBJ1-3, with D hard to call. Between the trimmed V and J ends, which lost 3 bases and 0 bases, there was a span of 9 bases. The CDR3 consists of 15 residues. Germline CDR1 and CDR2: SNHLY and FYNNEI. The chain's CDR3 is CASSDPRSSGNTIYF. CDR3 sequence (DNA): TGTGCCAGCAGTGATCCGCGCTCCTCTGGAAACACCATATATTTT.

The chain employs TRBV6-1 and TRBJ2-7; D is possibly TRBD2 (6 bases). Per the germline V gene, CDR1 is MNHNS and CDR2 is SASEGT. The CDR3 runs 15 residues. The V gene lost 1 base and the J gene lost 2 bases, with 12 bases spanning the gap. CDR3: CASSEEGTGAYEQYF. The CDR3 DNA reads TGTGCCAGCAGTGAAGAGGGGACTGGCGCCTACGAGCAGTACTTC.

The chain combines TRBV7-3 with TRBJ1-2, with D unclear. Germline V gene lookup returns CDR1 SGHTA and CDR2 FQGTGA. V was pared by 5 bases and J by 2 bases, with 15 bases between. The CDR3 loop spans 15 amino acids. CDR3 nucleotides: TGTGCCAGCAGCAGTCCCCAGATCCAAAACTATGGCTACACCTTC. This sequence encodes CASSSPQIQNYGYTF.

The chain links TRBV10-3 to TRBJ1-1; 11 nucleotides match TRBD1. Trimming at V came to 10 bases and at J to 3 bases, leaving 4 bases not matched to a gene. The germline V gene encodes CDR1 ENHRY and CDR2 SYGVKD. CDR3 length: 13 amino acids. The chain's CDR3 is CATGTGGDTEAFF. The CDR3 nucleotides read TGTGCCACGGGGACAGGGGGGGACACTGAAGCTTTCTTT.

The V call is TRBV6-5, the J call TRBJ2-7, with D unclear. CDR3 size: 14 residues. V gave up 4 bases and J gave up 4 bases, with 14 bases separating them. Germline CDR1 and CDR2: MNHEY and SVGAGI. CDR3 region: CASSSASSDYEQYF. The CDR3 DNA sequence: TGTGCCAGCAGTTCGGCTAGTTCTGATTACGAGCAGTACTTC.

This chain uses TRBV6-1 with TRBJ2-5; no firm D call. V dropped 6 bases and J dropped 4 bases, with 6 bases sitting between them. Germline CDR1 is MNHNS and CDR2 is SASEGT. This CDR3 has 11 residues. CDR3 region: CASRLRETQYF. The CDR3 nucleotides are TGTGCCAGCAGATTGCGAGAGACCCAGTACTTC.